This passage covers 2 T cell receptor beta chains from one sample sequenced in a study of cytomegalovirus exposure and HLA in healthy donors. Primers for the PCR totalled 60 Vbeta and 13 Jbeta. Produced via immunoSEQ multiplex PCR; TCRdb's table is partial and in-frame only. The sample includes roughly 180,000 clones, approximately 80% of them seen just once. The sample consisted of PBMCs. These receptors came from a girl aged 2 to 10 in good health and CMV-seropositive.

V gene TRBV28 combines with J gene TRBJ2-7; 7 nucleotides line up with TRBD1. The J segment lost 0 bases and the V segment lost 9 bases, leaving 11 bases of the junction unmatched. This CDR3 is built from 15 residues. Per germline, CDR1 MDHEN and CDR2 SYDVKM. CDR3 in amino acids: CASGVPGGFSYEQYF. DNA for the CDR3: TGTGCCAGTGGGGTGCCAGGGGGTTTCTCCTACGAGCAGTACTTC.

The chain carries TRBV11-2 and TRBJ2-3; TRBD1 matches at 8 bases. Germline loops: CDR1 SGHAT, CDR2 FQNNGV. V lost 3 bases to trimming and J lost 4 bases; unmatched junction nucleotides: 9. CDR3 length: 16 residues. The CDR3 sequence is CASSFPLRGRSDTQYF. CDR3 in DNA: TGTGCCAGCAGCTTTCCGCTCAGGGGGCGGTCAGATACGCAGTATTTT. Combining the CDR3 with reference TRBV11-2 and TRBJ2-3 gives the whole variable domain EAGVAQSPRYKIIEKRQSVAFWCNPISGHATLYWYQQILGQGPKLLIQFQNNGVVDDSQLPKDRFSAERLKGVDSTLKIQPAKLEDSAVYLCASSFPLRGRSDTQYFGPGTRLTVL.